This entry concerns a single TCR beta chain. Its target is unknown. This sample is part of a study of OX40 agonist ivuxolimab in advanced cancers. Patients who had autoimmune disease history or got systemic immunosuppression were left out. Findings and limits, study-wide: CD8+ T cells showed, on average, more clonal expansion than CD4+ cells. The specificity for antigen of the expanded peripheral T cells was not determined.

Germline V gene data show CDR1 as SGHNT and CDR2 as YYREEE (reference sequence). This CDR3 has 18 amino acids. The junction had 8 bases not matched to a gene; V was cut back by 5 bases and J by 4 bases. Some clones are missing from TCRdb's copy, which holds only in-frame ones; the method was immunoSEQ multiplex PCR. The data contain tens of thousands of clones, around 84% of them singletons. Here the sequenced sample was CD4+ or CD8+ T cells sorted from blood, taken in a trial of the OX40 agonist ivuxolimab. This rearrangement joins TRBV5-4 to TRBJ2-2, with 16 bases matching TRBD2. This receptor was taken from an adult with an advanced solid tumor such as melanoma, head and neck, liver or kidney cancer. CDR3 DNA: TGTGCCAGCAGTTCGGGACTAGCGGGGGGGCTGATCACCGGGGAGCTGTTTTTT. Protein: CASSSGLAGGLITGELFF.